The 26 T cell receptor beta chains in this list originate from one sample, sequenced in a study of T cells in Graves' hyperthyroidism and ophthalmopathy. Researchers amplified the TCR beta CDR3 regions from RNA transcripts. HTBI primers drove first-round RT-PCR of the TCR CDR3. Via MiXCR, TCRdb re-called the multiplex PCR reads, giving one row per CDR3 protein. The sample carries under 600,000 distinct CDR3 sequences, roughly 15% recorded once. What was sequenced was blood. These receptors were collected from a woman in her 40s with Graves' ophthalmopathy.

The chain recombines TRBV2 with TRBJ1-5; 11 nucleotides align to TRBD1. V shed 0 bases, J shed 2 bases, and the junction held 6 bases outside the gene matches. Germline CDR1 SNHLY, CDR2 FYNNEI. The CDR3 sequence is 18 residues long. For the CDR3, the DNA is TGTGCCAGCAGTGAAGCGGGACAGGGGGGATATGGCAATCAGCCCCAGCATTTT. Translation: CASSEAGQGGYGNQPQHF.

Comments on this clonotype: A clone one base away is much larger, so this may be a read error. The chain is built from TRBV27 and TRBJ1-4; D gene uncertain. V lost 5 bases and J lost 3, with 16 bases in between. Germline assignment: CDR1 MNHEY and CDR2 SMNVEV (reference sequence). The CDR3 is 16 residues long. The CDR3 protein is CASSPRPRVSNEKLFF. The CDR3 DNA reads as TGTGCCAGCAGTCCCAGGCCCCGCGTGTCTAATGAAAAACTGTTTTTT.

This clonotype was detected many times. J is TRBJ2-3 and V is TRBV12-3 or TRBV12-4, with D possibly matching TRBD2 (6 bases). This CDR3 spans 16 amino acids. The V and J ends lost 5 bases and 8 bases respectively, with 23 bases between them. Here the CDR3 DNA reads TGTGCCAGCAGTCCTCCTGGACTAAAGTCGTCTGGTACGCAGTATTTT. Its translation is CASSPPGLKSSGTQYF.

This clonotype occurred many times. The genes are TRBV28 and TRBJ2-2, with a weak D call TRBD1 (5 bases). The ends were cut back, 3 bases at V and 4 bases at J, with 12 bases in the middle. The CDR3 runs 15 residues. The V gene's germline CDR1 is MDHEN and CDR2 SYDVKM. As DNA, the CDR3 is TGTGCCAGCAGTTTCGGCAGGGATGTCACCGGGGAGCTGTTTTTT. Translation gives CASSFGRDVTGELFF.

Concerning this clonotype itself: Germline and junction disagree at one end, which may indicate a read error. The chain is built from TRBV6-1 and TRBJ2-5; D possibly uses TRBD1 or TRBD2 (6 bases each). Germline V gives CDR1 MNHNS, CDR2 SASEGT. This CDR3 region has 15 residues. This CDR3 is CANSELRGRQETQYF. The CDR3 DNA follows: TGTGCCAACAGTGAATTGAGGGGGAGGCAAGAGACCCAGTACTTC.

The gene calls are TRBV28 and TRBJ1-5; D not certain. V lost 8 bases and J 6 bases, leaving 20 bases between the germline ends. Germline CDR1 MDHEN, CDR2 SYDVKM. This CDR3 spans 15 amino acids. CDR3 sequence reads: CASRVGIMGGQPQHF. Here the CDR3 DNA reads TGTGCCAGCCGGGTTGGTATTATGGGAGGTCAGCCCCAGCATTTT.

This clonotype has a handful of counts. The rearrangement joins TRBV5-1 to TRBJ1-2; D remains unclear. This CDR3 is 13 amino acids long. V shed 0 bases and J shed 7 bases, with 10 bases lying between them. Per the germline V gene, CDR1 is SGHRS and CDR2 is YFSETQ. The CDR3 here is CASSLDRNSGYTF. The DNA for the CDR3 is TGCGCCAGCAGCTTGGACAGAAACAGTGGCTACACCTTC. The full variable domain, completed using reference TRBV5-1 and TRBJ1-2, is KAGVTQTPRYLIKTRGQQVTLSCSPISGHRSVSWYQQTPGQGLQFLFEYFSETQRNKGNFPGRFSGRQFSNSRSEMNVSTLELGDSALYLCASSLDRNSGYTFGSGTRLTVV.

Comment on this clonotype: It may be a read error: a sequence one base away is much more abundant. This chain connects TRBV28 to TRBJ2-7; D is perhaps TRBD1 (6 bases). CDR1 MDHEN and CDR2 SYDVKM come from the germline V gene. The length of the CDR3 is 12 residues. CDR3 sequence reads: CTSRGSRGEQYF. CDR3 coding DNA: TGTACCAGCAGAGGTAGCAGGGGCGAGCAGTACTTC.

This clonotype was counted ten times or more. The V gene is TRBV5-1, the J gene TRBJ1-4; tentatively, D is TRBD1 (5 bases). The CDR3 runs to 15 residues. Per the germline V gene, CDR1 is SGHRS and CDR2 is YFSETQ. The V end was cut by 3 bases, the J end by 3 bases, with 12 bases between. In nucleotides, the CDR3 is TGCGCCAGCAGCTCAATAGGGGAATCTAATGAAAAACTGTTTTTT. Its protein product is CASSSIGESNEKLFF.

This clonotype was recorded at least ten times. This rearrangement joins TRBV20-1 to TRBJ2-7; no definite D call. The CDR3 is made up of 11 amino acids. The germline CDR1 and CDR2 sequences are DFQATT and SNEGSKA (reference sequence). V lost 2 bases and J 6 bases, leaving 8 bases between the germline ends. Written as DNA, the CDR3 is TGCAGTGCTAGACTAGTGGGCGAGCAGTACTTC. This gives the protein CSARLVGEQYF.

This clonotype was seen more than once but under ten times. Since a much larger clone is just one base distant, this may be a read error. V and J are TRBV6-2 or TRBV6-3 and TRBJ2-7; possible D gene TRBD2, 6 bases. The germline V and J ends were trimmed by 6 bases and 6 bases, with 15 bases remaining between them. The germline gives CDR1 MNHEY, CDR2 SVGEGT. CDR3 length equals 13 residues. The chain's CDR3 is CASSNTVGLEQYF. CDR3 in DNA: TGTGCCAGCAGCAATACGGTGGGACTCGAGCAGTACTTC.

This clonotype was seen repeatedly, ten times or more. J is TRBJ2-5 and V is TRBV11-2, with D tentatively TRBD2 (5 bases). Germline CDR1 is SGHAT and CDR2 is FQNNGV. V was cut by 2 bases and J by 0 bases, with 10 bases left in between. This CDR3 has 15 amino acids. CDR3 coding DNA: TGTGCCAGCAGCTTAATTCGAGGGTACCAAGAGACCCAGTACTTC. Translating it yields CASSLIRGYQETQYF.

The V gene is TRBV5-1, the J gene TRBJ1-3; the D is unclear. The V gene lost 0 bases and the J gene lost 0 bases, with 10 bases spanning the gap. The germline V gene encodes CDR1 SGHRS and CDR2 YFSETQ. This CDR3 comprises 16 residues. CDR3 loop: CASSLGFQSSGNTIYF. The CDR3 DNA is TGCGCCAGCAGCTTGGGCTTCCAGAGCTCTGGAAACACCATATATTTT.

This clonotype was seen a few times. The chain couples TRBV4-1 to TRBJ2-7; the match to TRBD2 covers 9 bases. Trimming at V came to 4 bases and at J to 6 bases, leaving 10 bases not matched to a gene. Germline V gene lookup returns CDR1 MGHRA and CDR2 YSYEKL. This CDR3 contains 15 residues. Written as DNA, the CDR3 is TGCGCCAGCAGCCCCCCCCTAGCGGGAAGTTCCGAGCAGTACTTC. As protein: CASSPPLAGSSEQYF.

The CDR3 region has the DNA TGTGCCAGCAGATTGACCGGGAAGGGGAATTCACCCCTCCACTTT. Translation: CASRLTGKGNSPLHF. The chain joins TRBV6-1 to TRBJ1-6, with D possibly matching TRBD1 (5 bases). The CDR3 is 15 amino acids. Trimming removed 6 bases from V and 7 bases from J, with 16 bases in between. CDR1 is MNHNS, CDR2 SASEGT, per germline.

This clonotype was counted ten times or more. The chain carries TRBV3-1 and TRBJ2-1; D is possibly TRBD2 (6 bases). The length of the CDR3 is 12 residues. CDR1 LGHDT and CDR2 YNNKEL come from the germline V gene (reference sequence). V was cut by 0 bases and J by 10 bases, with 7 bases left in between. The CDR3 spells CASSQDSGEQFF. CDR3 sequence (DNA): TGTGCCAGCAGCCAAGATAGCGGCGAGCAGTTCTTC.

This clonotype was recorded a few times. The chain couples TRBV7-8 to TRBJ2-5; TRBD1 might be the D (8 bases). V was pared by 5 bases and J by 4 bases, with 20 bases between. Germline assignment: CDR1 SGHVS and CDR2 FQNEAQ. The CDR3 is made up of 16 amino acids. The CDR3 sequence is CASSQGAGAFGETQYF. CDR3 DNA sequence: TGTGCCAGCAGCCAGGGGGCGGGGGCTTTCGGAGAGACCCAGTACTTC.

This clonotype was found a few times. The chain has TRBV6-4 and TRBJ2-3; tentatively, D is TRBD1 or TRBD2 (5 bases each). Germline V gene data show CDR1 as MRHNA and CDR2 as SNTAGT. Trimming took off 0 bases at V and 4 bases at J, with 5 bases between the two ends. CDR3 length: 13 amino acids. The CDR3 DNA reads TGTGCCAGCAGTGACTCGGGGGCAGATACGCAGTATTTT. Its translation is CASSDSGADTQYF.

The CDR3: CAWSVEAWGELLQETQYF. The CDR3 DNA is TGTGCCTGGAGTGTAGAAGCGTGGGGGGAGCTACTCCAAGAGACCCAGTACTTC. The chain uses TRBV30 and TRBJ2-5; the D gene is possibly TRBD2 (6 bases). CDR3 size: 18 residues. Trimming cost V 0 bases and J 1 base, with 21 bases left between them. From germline, CDR1 is GTSNPN and CDR2 SVGIG (reference sequence).

This clonotype was picked up many times. CDR3 residues: CASRRTGMNTEAFF. Written as DNA, the CDR3 is TGTGCCAGCAGAAGGACGGGTATGAACACTGAAGCTTTCTTT. The V and J genes are TRBV12-3 or TRBV12-4 and TRBJ1-1; D is uncertain. V was cut by 6 bases and J by 0 bases, with 11 bases left in between. The CDR3 consists of 14 residues.

V and J are TRBV6-2 or TRBV6-3 and TRBJ2-2; 9 bases map to TRBD2. Germline-derived CDR1 and CDR2 are MNHEY and SVGEGT. The CDR3 contains 17 residues. Trimming cost V 6 bases and J 4 bases; bases outside gene matches: 12. The CDR3 protein is CASSPRGSGGLTGELFF. The CDR3, as DNA: TGTGCCAGCAGCCCACGGGGTAGCGGGGGCCTCACCGGGGAGCTGTTTTTT.

There are many counts of this clonotype. V usage is TRBV20-1 and J usage is TRBJ2-3, with D possibly TRBD2 on 7 matching bases. Trimming pared 6 bases from V and 3 bases from J, leaving 13 bases between. The CDR3 consists of 13 residues. CDR1 DFQATT and CDR2 SNEGSKA come from the germline V gene (reference sequence). CDR3 sequence (DNA): TGCAGTGCGAGGGGGGGGCGGACAGATACGCAGTATTTT. Protein product: CSARGGRTDTQYF.

This clonotype was seen more than once but under ten times. The chain is built from TRBV2 and TRBJ2-4, with D uncertain. CDR1 SNHLY and CDR2 FYNNEI come from the germline V gene. Trimming stripped 6 bases from V and 0 bases from J, with 9 bases between. CDR3 length: 14 amino acids. The CDR3 sequence is CASRGALAKNIQYF. The CDR3 coding sequence is TGTGCCAGCAGAGGCGCCCTAGCCAAAAACATTCAGTACTTC.

The table lists this clonotype with many counts. J is TRBJ2-7 and V is TRBV7-8; D is uncertain. Trimming took 2 bases from V and 2 from J, leaving 7 bases between them. The CDR3 runs to 13 residues. The germline gives CDR1 SGHVS, CDR2 FQNEAQ. CDR3 residues: CASSLLQAYEQYF. Written as DNA, the CDR3 is TGTGCCAGCAGCTTACTCCAAGCCTACGAGCAGTACTTC.

The sample holds a few counts of this clonotype. V and J are TRBV5-5 and TRBJ2-5; D is perhaps TRBD1 (6 bases). Germline assignment: CDR1 SGHKS and CDR2 YYEKEE (reference sequence). The V end lost 3 bases, the J end lost 0 bases, and 12 bases lay between the germline ends. The CDR3 loop spans 15 amino acids. The CDR3 DNA reads TGTGCCAGCAGCTCCTTGACAGGCAACCAAGAGACCCAGTACTTC. Encoded protein: CASSSLTGNQETQYF.

This chain links TRBV12-3 or TRBV12-4 with TRBJ2-6; either TRBD1 or TRBD2 may supply D (5 bases each). V lost 3 bases and J 0 bases, leaving 21 bases between the germline ends. The CDR3 is 20 amino acids. CDR3 in DNA: TGTGCCAGCAGTTTTTTGTTTTGGGAGACAGCCCCCTCTGGGGCCAACGTCCTGACTTTC. It encodes CASSFLFWETAPSGANVLTF.